The source of this T cell receptor (beta chain) is a study of long-term antiretroviral therapy in people with HIV. The length of the CDR3 is 14 residues. CDR1 is SGHAT and CDR2 is FQNNGV in the germline V gene. V was cut by 5 bases and J by 8 bases, with 16 bases left in between. Survey level was the resolution at which the v3.0 immunoSEQ assay ran. Clones were sequenced by immunoSEQ multiplex PCR, and TCRdb holds only the in-frame ones, with some missing. The sample records about 25,000 clones, 81% being singletons. Treated in the United States were all of the participants with HIV. Cryopreserved PBMC, at about 0.85-10 million per sample, were present before DNA extraction. Study-level points and caveats: No data on ART adherence, viral resistance or therapy changes.

As concerns this clone: Its antigen is unknown.

This clonotype was obtained from a woman aged 18-30 years with HIV. This chain uses TRBV11-2 with TRBJ1-5; D is uncertain. The sample consisted of unsorted PBMCs, taken at the start of antiretroviral therapy, before treatment. The DNA of the CDR3 is TGTGCCAGCAGCCCCACTACGAGGTTAAAGCCCCAGCATTTT. Its translation: CASSPTTRLKPQHF. Looking up the rest from reference TRBV11-2 and TRBJ1-5 gives the full variable domain: EAGVAQSPRYKIIEKRQSVAFWCNPISGHATLYWYQQILGQGPKLLIQFQNNGVVDDSQLPKDRFSAERLKGVDSTLKIQPAKLEDSAVYLCASSPTTRLKPQHFGDGTRLSIL.